The 32 T cell receptor beta chains in this list originate from one sample, sequenced in a study of molecular identifiers for immune sequencing clone quantification. TCRdb re-called the PCR reads with MiXCR, one entry per CDR3 protein. The sample has a few hundred thousand distinct CDR3 sequences; about a quarter are singletons. Sample: naive CD8+ T cells from blood, with Jurkat cell RNA spiked in. The subset was: FACS-sorted CD8+CD4-CCR7+CD45RA+ naive T cells. The origin of the receptors is a human donor in good health. Some libraries in this study had Jurkat cell RNA spiked in.

As for this clonotype: One base away lies a much larger clone, so this may be a sequencing read error. V and J are TRBV6-5 and TRBJ2-3; 7 bases line up with TRBD2. CDR3 length: 14 amino acids. Germline lookup yields CDR1 MNHEY and CDR2 SVGAGI. The junction had 6 bases not matched to a gene; V was cut back by 5 bases and J by 4 bases. Written as DNA, the CDR3 is TGTGCCAGCAGTCGCGGGAGATTCGCAGATACGCAGTATTTT. Amino acids: CASSRGRFADTQYF.

Regarding this clonotype: A much larger clone lies a single base off, so this may be a read error. The rearrangement uses TRBV29-1 and TRBJ2-2; a weak D match, TRBD1 (6 bases). Germline V gene sequence: CDR1 SQVTM, CDR2 ANQGSEA. This CDR3 region has 12 residues. CDR3 nucleotide sequence: TGCAGCGTTGGGGACACCGCCGGGGAGCTGTCTTTT. Translation: CSVGDTAGELSF.

The genes are TRBV5-6 and TRBJ2-7; D may match TRBD1 or TRBD2 (5 bases each). There are 13 residues in the CDR3. Trimming pared 2 bases from V and 5 bases from J, leaving 11 bases between. In germline, CDR1 is SGHDT, CDR2 YYEEEE. The CDR3 sequence: CASSFGTVDEQYF. For the CDR3, the DNA is TGTGCCAGCAGCTTTGGGACGGTGGACGAGCAGTACTTC.

The chain has TRBV7-9 and TRBJ1-1; maybe TRBD1 (5 bases). Germline V gene data show CDR1 as SEHNR and CDR2 as FQNEAQ (reference sequence). Trimming cost V 6 bases and J 1 base, with 21 bases left between them. The CDR3 length is 17 residues. CDR3 sequence: CASSLPAGFDSNTEAFF. In DNA, the CDR3 is TGTGCCAGCAGTCTACCGGCAGGGTTTGATTCGAACACTGAAGCTTTCTTT. Filled out from reference TRBV7-9 and TRBJ1-1, the complete variable domain reads DTGVSQNPRHKITKRGQNVTFRCDPISEHNRLYWYRQTLGQGPEFLTYFQNEAQLEKSRLLSDRFSAERPKGSFSTLEIQRTEQGDSAMYLCASSLPAGFDSNTEAFFGQGTRLTVV.

The CDR3 DNA sequence: TGTGCCAGCAGTGGGCTCTCCTGGGAGCTGTTTTTT. This translates into CASSGLSWELFF. The chain uses TRBV2 and TRBJ2-2, with D unresolved. Germline V gene lookup returns CDR1 SNHLY and CDR2 FYNNEI. This CDR3 is built from 12 residues. V was cut by 4 bases and J by 9 bases, with 9 bases left in between. Together with reference TRBV2 and TRBJ2-2, the CDR3 gives the full variable domain: EPEVTQTPSHQVTQMGQEVILRCVPISNHLYFYWYRQILGQKVEFLVSFYNNEISEKSEIFDDQFSVERPDGSNFTLKIRSTKLEDSAMYFCASSGLSWELFFGEGSRLTVL.

This clonotype occurred many times. This chain links TRBV2 with TRBJ1-4, with 7 positions matching TRBD1. In germline, CDR1 is SNHLY, CDR2 FYNNEI. The CDR3 is 15 amino acids. V was pared by 5 bases and J by 6 bases, with 9 bases of the junction left unmatched. CDR3 DNA: TGTGCCAGCAGTCCTGACAGGGTCTATGATGAAAAACTGTTTTTT. Its protein is CASSPDRVYDEKLFF.

The table lists this clonotype with many counts. J is TRBJ2-2 and V is TRBV7-6; D tentatively fits TRBD1 or TRBD2 (5 bases each). With 4 bases removed from V and 3 bases from J, the gap between germline ends came to 15 bases. In germline, CDR1 is SGHVS, CDR2 FNYEAQ. The length of the CDR3 is 16 residues. CDR3 in DNA: TGTGCCAGCAGCTCGACGAGGGGTGGCTACACCGGGGAGCTGTTTTTT. It yields the protein CASSSTRGGYTGELFF.

This chain links TRBV7-9 with TRBJ2-3, with TRBD1 as a possible D gene (6 bases). The V end was cut by 2 bases, the J end by 5 bases, with 8 bases between. Germline lookup yields CDR1 SEHNR and CDR2 FQNEAQ (reference sequence). CDR3 size: 13 residues. CDR3 region: CASSLRGGDTQYF. Written as DNA, the CDR3 is TGTGCCAGCAGCTTACGAGGGGGAGATACGCAGTATTTT.

This clonotype has a count of ten or more. The rearrangement uses TRBV29-1 and TRBJ2-7; D perhaps matches TRBD1 (5 bases). V dropped 3 bases and J dropped 4 bases, with 28 bases sitting between them. Germline CDR1 reads SQVTM; CDR2 reads ANQGSEA. The CDR3 has 18 amino acids. In DNA, the CDR3 is TGCAGCGTTGAGTTCGGCAGGGAACTCCACTCTGCCGCATACGAGCAGTACTTC. It encodes CSVEFGRELHSAAYEQYF.

This clonotype has a count of ten or more. The CDR3 DNA sequence: TGCAGTGCTGGGAACAACTCCTACGAGCAGTACTTC. It yields the protein CSAGNNSYEQYF. The J gene is TRBJ2-7, the V gene TRBV20-1; unclear D gene. The CDR3 runs 12 residues. Germline-derived CDR1 and CDR2 are DFQATT and SNEGSKA (reference sequence). V lost 5 bases and J lost 0, with 8 bases in between.

This clonotype was picked up many times. The gene calls are TRBV7-9 and TRBJ2-2; no clear D. The germline gives CDR1 SEHNR, CDR2 FQNEAQ (reference sequence). The CDR3 contains 13 residues. Trimming left V 0 bases short and J 6 bases short, with 5 bases between. The CDR3 DNA reads as TGTGCCAGCAGCTTAGCTGTCTCCGGGGAGCTGTTTTTT. Amino acid sequence: CASSLAVSGELFF.

Turning to this clonotype: This may stem from a read error, because a much larger clone lies one nucleotide away. CDR3: CASSPGTGSGKLFF. The CDR3 DNA sequence: TGTGCCAGCAGCCCGGGGACAGGGTCCGGGAAGCTGTTTTTT. The J gene is TRBJ2-2, the V gene TRBV5-4; 9 bases match TRBD1. CDR1 and CDR2 from the germline V gene are SGHNT and YYREEE (reference sequence). The CDR3 consists of 14 residues.

This clonotype was detected many times. The chain is built from TRBV7-2 and TRBJ2-3, with 10 bases that match TRBD1. This CDR3 has 16 residues. V gave up 0 bases and J gave up 2 bases; unmatched junction bases: 2. CDR1 and CDR2 (germline): SGHTA, FQGNSA. CDR3 bases: TGTGCCAGCAGCTTAGCCGGGACAGGGGCCACAGATACGCAGTATTTT. It specifies CASSLAGTGATDTQYF.

The chain uses TRBV4-3 and TRBJ1-6; tentatively, D is TRBD1 (5 bases). The CDR3 covers 13 residues. V was cut by 1 base and J by 9 bases, with 7 bases left in between. CDR1 LGHNA and CDR2 YSLEER come from the germline V gene. The CDR3 sequence is CASSQVGVSPLHF. The CDR3 region has the DNA TGCGCCAGCAGCCAAGTGGGGGTTTCACCCCTCCACTTT.

This clonotype was observed at least ten times. V gene TRBV2 combines with J gene TRBJ2-5; 10 bases line up with TRBD2. CDR3 length: 15 amino acids. Germline loops: CDR1 SNHLY, CDR2 FYNNEI. V shed 5 bases and J 1 base; nucleotides not matched to a gene: 4. The CDR3 reads CASSMGLALQETQYF. The DNA for the CDR3 is TGTGCCAGCAGTATGGGACTAGCGCTCCAAGAGACCCAGTACTTC.

This clonotype showed up many times. The junction does not match germline at one end; this may be a read error. This chain joins TRBV7-9 and TRBJ2-7; D may be TRBD1 (6 bases). CDR1 SEHNR and CDR2 FQNEAQ come from the germline V gene (reference sequence). This CDR3 has 11 residues. The CDR3 loop reads CASSPLQGPLF. The CDR3 nucleotides are TGTGCCAGCAGCCCCCTACAGGGACCTCTCTTC.

J is TRBJ2-1 and V is TRBV6-2 or TRBV6-3, with a weak D call TRBD1 (6 bases). The CDR3 runs to 14 residues. Germline CDR1 reads MNHEY; CDR2 reads SVGEGT. The V end was cut by 2 bases, the J end by 9 bases, with 14 bases between. CDR3 region: CASSYRGSGIEQFF. The CDR3, as DNA: TGTGCCAGCAGTTACAGGGGGTCGGGGATTGAGCAGTTCTTC.

In this sample, this clonotype turned up many times. The rearrangement joins TRBV28 to TRBJ2-7, with D perhaps matching TRBD1 (5 bases). CDR3 size: 17 residues. Germline V gene data show CDR1 as MDHEN and CDR2 as SYDVKM. Trimming removed 2 bases from V and 1 base from J, with 18 bases in between. The CDR3 sequence is CASSLSRRDSSSYEQYF. DNA of the CDR3: TGTGCCAGCAGTTTAAGTCGTCGCGACAGCTCATCCTACGAGCAGTACTTC.

This clonotype was detected only a few times. The chain combines TRBV19 with TRBJ1-5; D remains unclear. With 5 bases removed from V and 3 bases from J, the gap between germline ends came to 14 bases. The CDR3 runs 15 residues. Per germline, CDR1 LNHDA and CDR2 SQIVND (reference sequence). CDR3 sequence (DNA): TGTGCCAGTAGTTCAGATTTCCGCTACAATCAGCCCCAGCATTTT. Translation: CASSSDFRYNQPQHF. Full variable domain (remainder filled in from reference TRBV19 and TRBJ1-5): DGGITQSPKYLFRKEGQNVTLSCEQNLNHDAMYWYRQDPGQGLRLIYYSQIVNDFQKGDIAEGYSVSREKKESFPLTVTSAQKNPTAFYLCASSSDFRYNQPQHFGDGTRLSIL.

To note about this clonotype: This may come from a read error, since a much larger clone is one base off. This is likely a read error, given that the CDR3 carries no conserved phenylalanine or tryptophan at its end. The chain employs TRBV12-3 or TRBV12-4 and TRBJ2-3; D uncertain. This CDR3 contains 13 residues. V was trimmed by 6 bases and J by 2 bases, leaving 9 bases between them. Written as DNA, the CDR3 is TGTGCCAGCAGCACAACCTTCACAGATACGCAGTATTCT. Amino acids: CASSTTFTDTQYS.

This clonotype appeared a few times. This sequence joins TRBV12-3 or TRBV12-4 and TRBJ2-7; D may be TRBD1 (5 bases). This CDR3 contains 13 residues. V lost 6 bases, J lost 7 bases, and 16 bases lay in between. Here the CDR3 reads CASSLLKGEEQYF. The CDR3 DNA sequence: TGTGCCAGCAGCCTTCTCAAAGGGGAAGAGCAGTACTTC.

The chain uses TRBV19 and TRBJ2-2, with D perhaps TRBD1 (6 bases). Trimming shortened V by 10 bases and J by 7 bases, and 19 bases separated the two germline ends. In germline, CDR1 is LNHDA, CDR2 SQIVND (reference sequence). CDR3 length equals 14 residues. CDR3 DNA sequence: TGTGCCACCTTGCCGGGACAACTGGGCGGGGAGCTGTTTTTT. The encoded protein is CATLPGQLGGELFF.

The sample holds many counts of this clonotype. The rearrangement links TRBV7-2 to TRBJ1-2, with D possibly TRBD1 on 6 matching bases. Germline assignment: CDR1 SGHTA and CDR2 FQGNSA. V lost 5 bases to trimming and J lost 0 bases, with 16 bases between them. The CDR3 extends over 16 amino acids. In DNA, the CDR3 is TGTGCCAGCAGCCTTGACAGGACGACAGCTAACTATGGCTACACCTTC. Translated: CASSLDRTTANYGYTF.

Of note for this clonotype: Its ends do not fully match the called genes, so a read error is possible. The chain employs TRBV12-3 or TRBV12-4 and TRBJ2-6; 14 nucleotides align to TRBD2. The CDR3 contains 20 residues. The CDR3 nucleotides are TGTGCCAGCAGTTTACCTCCGACTAGCGGGGGGGTAGGTGGGGCCAACGTCATGACTTTC. Its protein is CASSLPPTSGGVGGANVMTF.

The V call is TRBV28, the J call TRBJ1-1, with a tentative D call TRBD1 (5 bases). V was clipped by 3 bases and J by 3 bases, with 20 bases between them. Germline lookup yields CDR1 MDHEN and CDR2 SYDVKM. The CDR3 runs to 17 residues. CDR3 loop: CASSFLTPALGDTEAFF. The CDR3 DNA follows: TGTGCCAGCAGTTTCCTCACGCCTGCCCTGGGGGACACTGAAGCTTTCTTT.

The gene calls are TRBV25-1 and TRBJ2-5; a weak D match, TRBD1 (6 bases). Trimming took 8 bases from V and 2 from J, leaving 24 bases between them. Germline V gene data show CDR1 as MGHDK and CDR2 as SYGVNS. This CDR3 region has 17 residues. Here the CDR3 DNA reads TGTGCCAGCGGCGCTTTAAAGAAACAGGGCGCGCAAGAGACCCAGTACTTC. This translates into CASGALKKQGAQETQYF.

Details on this clonotype: A much bigger clone sits one base away, suggesting this may be a read error. This chain links TRBV5-3 with TRBJ1-4; D is unclear. TRBV5-3 is placed among ORFs of uncertain function. The CDR3 extends over 13 amino acids. In DNA, the CDR3 is TGTGCCAGCAGCCCGGCCTCTAATGGAAAACTGTTTTTT. This translates into CASSPASNGKLFF.

V and J are TRBV28 and TRBJ2-3, with TRBD2 identical over 7 bases. CDR3 size: 16 residues. Germline lookup yields CDR1 MDHEN and CDR2 SYDVKM. The V segment lost 6 bases and the J segment 3 bases; nucleotides outside the gene matches: 12. The DNA of the CDR3 is TGTGCCAGCAGACCGTCTGCGGCTAGCGGAACAGATACGCAGTATTTT. Translating gives CASRPSAASGTDTQYF.

Ten or more counts support this clonotype. This rearrangement joins TRBV14 to TRBJ2-6; D remains unclear. Germline V lookup: CDR1 SGHDN, CDR2 FVKESK. This CDR3 is 14 amino acids long. V was trimmed by 1 base and J by 1 base, leaving 2 bases between them. This CDR3 reads CASSQGSGANVLTF. The CDR3 DNA follows: TGTGCCAGCAGCCAAGGATCTGGGGCCAACGTCCTGACTTTC.

This chain joins TRBV4-3 and TRBJ1-2, with 8 bases lining up with TRBD1. The CDR3 sequence is 17 residues long. The J segment lost 0 bases and the V segment lost 0 bases, leaving 6 bases of the junction unmatched. Germline loops: CDR1 LGHNA, CDR2 YSLEER. CDR3 in DNA: TGCGCCAGCAGCCAAGATGACAGGGGCCCCACTAACTATGGCTACACCTTC. The encoded protein is CASSQDDRGPTNYGYTF.

Comment on this clonotype: This may stem from a read error, because a much larger clone lies one nucleotide away. The rearrangement links TRBV7-9 to TRBJ2-1; perhaps TRBD2 as D (6 bases). This CDR3 is built from 14 residues. V dropped 5 bases and J dropped 9 bases, with 17 bases sitting between them. Germline V lookup: CDR1 SEHNR, CDR2 FQNEAQ (reference sequence). DNA of the CDR3: TGTGCCAGCAGCCCGCCCGGGGGTAGCATTGAGCAGTTCTTC. It translates to CASSPPGGSIEQFF.

This clonotype was detected only a few times. It is likely a read error, because the conserved phenylalanine at the end of the CDR3 is missing. This chain uses TRBV29-1 with TRBJ2-7, with a tentative D call TRBD2 (5 bases). Germline V gene sequence: CDR1 SQVTM, CDR2 ANQGSEA. Trimming cost V 3 bases and J 4 bases, with 16 bases left between them. This CDR3 is built from 14 residues. The CDR3, as DNA: TGCAGCGTTGATGCTGAGGGCCCCCCGTACGAGCAGTACCTC. It is translated as CSVDAEGPPYEQYL.